The sequence of this TCR beta chain was determined in a study of blood T cell repertoires in COVID-19. Across the whole study: COVID-19 samples collected from the United States, Italy and Spain covered acute and convalescent phases.

Using immunoSEQ multiplex PCR, the repertoire was profiled, and TCRdb retains in-frame clones only, with some absent. The repertoire holds approximately 250,000 clones, with about 88% as singletons. In germline, CDR1 is MDHEN, CDR2 SYDVKM. V shed 5 bases, J shed 3 bases, and the junction held 4 bases outside the gene matches. The CDR3 has 14 amino acids. Sequencing was performed on peripheral blood. The rearrangement joins TRBV28 to TRBJ1-1, with 9 bases aligning to TRBD1. This TCR was recovered from a woman aged 55-75 years with COVID-19, enrolled during active disease. The CDR3: CASSPGTGHTEAFF. Written as DNA, the CDR3 is TGTGCCAGCAGTCCGGGGACAGGGCACACTGAAGCTTTCTTT.